This paragraph reports one T cell receptor beta chain. Germline loops: CDR1 SGDLS, CDR2 YYNGEE. V was clipped by 6 bases and J by 4 bases, with 8 bases between them. The CDR3 is 12 residues long. These data come from a study of blood T cell repertoires in COVID-19. The Seattle site enrolled patients during active infection and followed them longitudinally. In the original processing: Scientists estimated how many nucleated cells there were by amplifying reference gene primers. Here immunoSEQ multiplex PCR was the method, and the copy in TCRdb shows in-frame clones only, minus some. V and J calls and clone size are those listed in that table; D and trimming were worked out from the DNA. The table records 350,000 to 400,000 clones, around 89% of them present only once.

V gene TRBV9 combines with J gene TRBJ1-3, with D hard to call. This TCR was sampled from a woman aged 25 to 39 with COVID-19, enrolled during active disease. Source material: peripheral blood. The CDR3 sequence is CASTGSGNTIYF. The CDR3 bases are TGTGCCAGCACCGGGAGCGGAAACACCATATATTTT. Based on the CDR3 plus reference TRBV9 and TRBJ1-3, the full variable domain is DSGVTQTPKHLITATGQRVTLRCSPRSGDLSVYWYQQSLDQGLQFLIQYYNGEERAKGNILERFSAQQFPDLHSELNLSSLELGDSALYFCASTGSGNTIYFGEGSWLTVV.